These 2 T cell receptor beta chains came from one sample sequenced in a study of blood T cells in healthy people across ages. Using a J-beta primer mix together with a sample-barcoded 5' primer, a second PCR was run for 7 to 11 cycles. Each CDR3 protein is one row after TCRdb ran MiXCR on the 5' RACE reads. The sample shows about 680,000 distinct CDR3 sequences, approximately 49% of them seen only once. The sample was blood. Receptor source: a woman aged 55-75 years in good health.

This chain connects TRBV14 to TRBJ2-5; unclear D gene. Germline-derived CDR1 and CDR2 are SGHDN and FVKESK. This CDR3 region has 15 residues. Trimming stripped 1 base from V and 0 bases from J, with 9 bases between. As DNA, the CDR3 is TGTGCCAGCAGCCAAGGACTGTTTTACCAAGAGACCCAGTACTTC. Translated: CASSQGLFYQETQYF.

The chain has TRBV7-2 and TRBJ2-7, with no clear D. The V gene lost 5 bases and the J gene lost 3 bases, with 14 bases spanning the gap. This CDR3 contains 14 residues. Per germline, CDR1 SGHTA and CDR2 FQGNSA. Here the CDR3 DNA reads TGTGCCAGCAGCGCCGGGCTGGGCGGCTACGAGCAGTACTTC. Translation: CASSAGLGGYEQYF.